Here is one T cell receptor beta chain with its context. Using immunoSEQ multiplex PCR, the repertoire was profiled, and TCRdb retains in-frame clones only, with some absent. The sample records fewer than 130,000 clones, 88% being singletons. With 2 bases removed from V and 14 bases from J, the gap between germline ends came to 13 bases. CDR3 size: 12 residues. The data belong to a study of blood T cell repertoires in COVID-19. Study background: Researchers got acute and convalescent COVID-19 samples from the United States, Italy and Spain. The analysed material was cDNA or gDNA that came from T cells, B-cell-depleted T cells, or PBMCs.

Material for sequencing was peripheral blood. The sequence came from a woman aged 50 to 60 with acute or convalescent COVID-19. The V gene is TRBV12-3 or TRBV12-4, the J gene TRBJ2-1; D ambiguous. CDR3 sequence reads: CASSLSSRSEFF. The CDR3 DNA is TGTGCCAGCAGTTTAAGTAGTAGAAGTGAGTTCTTC.